This TCR beta chain originates from a study of STAT5B mutations in CD4+ large granular lymphocyte leukemia. Here immunoSEQ multiplex PCR was the method, and the copy in TCRdb shows in-frame clones only, minus some. This sample yields tens of thousands of clones, of which 80% to 90% are seen a single time; around 3.5% belongs to the top ten. Details on this clone: Its target is unknown.

Points from the study as a whole: Without putative leukemic clones, patient CD4-sorted repertoires remained more clonal than healthy CD4+ repertoires. Roughly a quarter of private leukemic clonotypes occurred rarely in other patients' non-leukemic repertoires. TRBV06-family usage was enriched in top patient clones (8/27) versus controls (2/35).

Deletions cut 6 bases from V and 0 bases from J, with 12 bases between. Germline CDR1 and CDR2: MNHNY and SVGAGI (reference sequence). This CDR3 comprises 15 residues. The sequence derives from a human donor in good health. The chain has TRBV6-6 and TRBJ1-3; the D is unclear. Specimen: CD4+ T cells from blood buffy coats. The CDR3 nucleotides read TGTGCCAGCAGACGGACGGCTATCTCTGGAAACACCATATATTTT. Its protein product is CASRRTAISGNTIYF.